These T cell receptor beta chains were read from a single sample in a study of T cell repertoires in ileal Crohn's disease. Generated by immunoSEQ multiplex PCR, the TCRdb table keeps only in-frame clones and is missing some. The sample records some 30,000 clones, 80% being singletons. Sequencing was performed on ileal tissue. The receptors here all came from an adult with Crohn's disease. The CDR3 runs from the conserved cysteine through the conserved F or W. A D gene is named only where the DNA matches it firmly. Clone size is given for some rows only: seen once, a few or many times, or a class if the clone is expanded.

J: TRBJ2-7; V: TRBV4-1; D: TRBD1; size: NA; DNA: TGCGCCAGCAGCCAAGATCGCAACAGGGGCCTCTCCTACGAGCAGTACTTC; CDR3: CASSQDRNRGLSYEQYF
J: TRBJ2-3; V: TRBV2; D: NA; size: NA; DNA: TGTGCCAGCAGGGAAAGGGGGGGGGCAGATACGCAGTATTTT; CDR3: CASRERGGADTQYF
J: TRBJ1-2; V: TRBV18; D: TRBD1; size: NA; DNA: TGTGCCAGCTCACCACAGACAGGGGCGGATGGCTACACCTTC; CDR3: CASSPQTGADGYTF
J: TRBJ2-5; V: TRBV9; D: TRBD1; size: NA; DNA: TGTGCCAGCAGCGGAAGACAGGGACGGGAGACCCAGTACTTC; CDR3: CASSGRQGRETQYF
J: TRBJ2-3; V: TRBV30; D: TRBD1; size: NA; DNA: TGTGCCTGGACCATGACAGGGGCCGGGGATACGCAGTATTTT; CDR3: CAWTMTGAGDTQYF
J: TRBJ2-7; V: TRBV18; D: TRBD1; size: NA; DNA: TGTGCCAGCTCACCAGGGACAGGGACCTACGAGCAGTACTTC; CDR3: CASSPGTGTYEQYF
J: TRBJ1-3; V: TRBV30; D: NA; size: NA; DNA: TGTGCCTGGAGTCTCCCCGCGGGAAACACCATATATTTT; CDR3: CAWSLPAGNTIYF
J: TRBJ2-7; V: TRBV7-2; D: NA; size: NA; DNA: TGTGCCAGCAGCTTAACTAGTTTTTCCTACGAGCAGTACTTC; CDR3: CASSLTSFSYEQYF
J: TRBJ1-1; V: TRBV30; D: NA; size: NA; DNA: TGTGCCTGGAGTGTCAGGAACACTGAAGCTTTCTTT; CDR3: CAWSVRNTEAFF
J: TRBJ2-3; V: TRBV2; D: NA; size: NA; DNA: TGTGCCAGCAGGCTAGTCTCTGATACGCAGTATTTT; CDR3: CASRLVSDTQYF
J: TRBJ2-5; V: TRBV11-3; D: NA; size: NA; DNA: TGTGCCAGCAGCTTAGGTTACTCTCAAGAGACCCAGTACTTC; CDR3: CASSLGYSQETQYF
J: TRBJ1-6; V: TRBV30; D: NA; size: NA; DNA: TGTGCCTGGAGCCCCCCTCGGTGGAGGAGAGGTTCACCCCTCCACTTT; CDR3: CAWSPPRWRRGSPLHF
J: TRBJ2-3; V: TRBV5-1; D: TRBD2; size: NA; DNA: TGCGCCAGCAGCTTGACTAGCGGGAGAGTCACAGATACGCAGTATTTT; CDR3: CASSLTSGRVTDTQYF
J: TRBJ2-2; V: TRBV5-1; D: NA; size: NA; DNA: TGCGCCAGCACGAAGGAGTACACCGGGGAGCTGTTTTTT; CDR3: CASTKEYTGELFF
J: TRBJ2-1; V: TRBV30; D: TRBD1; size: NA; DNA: TGTGCCTGGGTAAGATACAGGGGGCAAGAGCAGTTCTTC; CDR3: CAWVRYRGQEQFF
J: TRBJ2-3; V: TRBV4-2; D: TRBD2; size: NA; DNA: TGTGCCAGCAGCCAAGTGGGGACTAGCGGGATCCAGGGGCAGTATTTT; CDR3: CASSQVGTSGIQGQYF
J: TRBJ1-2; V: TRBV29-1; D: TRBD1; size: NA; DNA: TGCAGCGTTTCCGGACAGGCCTATGGCTACACCTTC; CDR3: CSVSGQAYGYTF
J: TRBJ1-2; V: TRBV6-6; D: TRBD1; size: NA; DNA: TGTGCCAGCAGTCGGACAGGGGAAAGTGGCTACACCTTC; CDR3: CASSRTGESGYTF
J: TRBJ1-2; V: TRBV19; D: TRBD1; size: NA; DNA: TGTGCCACCGCCGGGACAGGCGTCTTCTATGGCTACACCTTC; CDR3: CATAGTGVFYGYTF
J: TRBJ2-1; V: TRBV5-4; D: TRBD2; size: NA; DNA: TGTGCCAGCAGCTTACAGCGGGGGAGTAATGAGCAGTTCTTC; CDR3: CASSLQRGSNEQFF
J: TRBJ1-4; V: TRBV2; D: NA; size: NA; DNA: TGTGCCAGCAGACGTACAGGAGCAACTAATGAAAAACTGTTTTTT; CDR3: CASRRTGATNEKLFF
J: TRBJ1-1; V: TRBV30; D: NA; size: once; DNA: TGTGCCTGGACAGTCCTCGGGGGGGCTTTCTTT; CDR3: CAWTVLGGAFF
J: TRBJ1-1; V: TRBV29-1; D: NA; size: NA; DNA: TGCAGCGTTGAACAGGGGCCGGGCACTGAAGCTTTCTTT; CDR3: CSVEQGPGTEAFF
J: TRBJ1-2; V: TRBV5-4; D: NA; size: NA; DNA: TGTGCCAGCAGCGGGCCAGGGGTCCACTATGGCTACACCTTC; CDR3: CASSGPGVHYGYTF
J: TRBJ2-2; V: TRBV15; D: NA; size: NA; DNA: TGTGCCACCTCGGCGAGAGGCGCGAACACCGGGGAGCTGTTTTTT; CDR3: CATSARGANTGELFF
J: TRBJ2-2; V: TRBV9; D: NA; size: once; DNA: TGTGCCAGCAGCGTAGACGACAGAAAGACCGGGGAGCTGTTTTTT; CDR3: CASSVDDRKTGELFF
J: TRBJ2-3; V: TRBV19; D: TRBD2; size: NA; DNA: TGTGCCAGTAGTACAGGACTAGTTAGCACAGATACGCAGTATTTT; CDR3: CASSTGLVSTDTQYF
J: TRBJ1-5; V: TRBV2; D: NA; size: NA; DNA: TGTGCCAGCAGTGAAACAGTGCGTCAGCCCCAGCATTTT; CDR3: CASSETVRQPQHF
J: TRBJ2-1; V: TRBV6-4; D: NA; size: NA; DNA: TGTGCCAGCAGTGACTCGAGTCAGGGGGGCAATGAGCAGTTCTTC; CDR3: CASSDSSQGGNEQFF
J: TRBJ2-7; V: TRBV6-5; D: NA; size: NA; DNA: TGTGCCAGCACCACGGGCTCCTACGAGCAGTACTTC; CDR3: CASTTGSYEQYF
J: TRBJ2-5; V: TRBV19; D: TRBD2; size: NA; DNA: TGTGCCAGTAGTATTCGAGCGGGGCGGGGGACCCAGTACTTC; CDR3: CASSIRAGRGTQYF
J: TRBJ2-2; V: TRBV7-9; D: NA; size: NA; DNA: TGTGCCAGCAGCTTAGGATCGGGACAACTCACCGGGGAGCTGTTTTTT; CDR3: CASSLGSGQLTGELFF
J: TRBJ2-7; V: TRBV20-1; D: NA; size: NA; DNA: TGCAGTGCTAAGCAAGTGGACGAGCAGTACTTC; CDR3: CSAKQVDEQYF
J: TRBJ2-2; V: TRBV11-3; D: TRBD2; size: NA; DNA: TGTGCCAGCAGCCTCCGACTTAGCGGGACGGCCGGGGAGCTGTTTTTT; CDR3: CASSLRLSGTAGELFF
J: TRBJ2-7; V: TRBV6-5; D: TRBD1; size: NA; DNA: TGTGCCAGCAGCTTACGGGACAGGTCCTACGAGCAGTACTTC; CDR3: CASSLRDRSYEQYF
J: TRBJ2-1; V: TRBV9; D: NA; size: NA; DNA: TGTGCCAGCAGCGTAGTCATCAGGATCTACAATGAGCAGTTCTTC; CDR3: CASSVVIRIYNEQFF
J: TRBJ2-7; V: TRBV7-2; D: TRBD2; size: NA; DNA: TGTGCCAGCAGCCGTAGGAGCGGGGGGCTCGAGCAGTACTTC; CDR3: CASSRRSGGLEQYF
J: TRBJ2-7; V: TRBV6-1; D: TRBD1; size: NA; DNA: TGTGCCAGCAGTCGACAGGGAAGGTACGAGCAGTACTTC; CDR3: CASSRQGRYEQYF
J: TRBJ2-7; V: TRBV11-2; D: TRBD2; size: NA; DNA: TGTGCCAGCAGCCCCCTTCCGGGACTAGCGGGCGAGCAGTACTTC; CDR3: CASSPLPGLAGEQYF
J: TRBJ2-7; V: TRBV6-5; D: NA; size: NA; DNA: TGTGCCAGCAGTTACGCGCTGGGGGGGCTCTACGAGCAGTACTTC; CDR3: CASSYALGGLYEQYF
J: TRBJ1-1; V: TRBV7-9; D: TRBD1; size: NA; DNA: TGTGCCAGCAGCAAAGACAGGGGCGGGACTGAAGCTTTCTTT; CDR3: CASSKDRGGTEAFF